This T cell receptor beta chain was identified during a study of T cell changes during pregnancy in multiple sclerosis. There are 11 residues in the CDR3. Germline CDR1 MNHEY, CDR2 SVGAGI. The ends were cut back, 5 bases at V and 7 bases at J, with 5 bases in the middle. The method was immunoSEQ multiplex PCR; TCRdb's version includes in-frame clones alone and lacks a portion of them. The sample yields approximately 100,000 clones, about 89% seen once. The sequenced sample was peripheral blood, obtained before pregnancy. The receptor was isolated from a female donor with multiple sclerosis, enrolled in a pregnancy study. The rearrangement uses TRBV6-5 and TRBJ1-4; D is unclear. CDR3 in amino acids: CASSASEKLFF. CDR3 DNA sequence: TGTGCCAGCAGTGCTAGTGAAAAACTGTTTTTT.